This entry describes one TCR beta chain. The V and J ends lost 5 bases and 5 bases respectively, with 11 bases between them. The CDR3 contains 12 residues. Germline CDR1 SGHRS, CDR2 YFSETQ. TCRdb's table, derived via immunoSEQ multiplex PCR, lists solely in-frame clones and lacks some. The data contain some 330,000 clones, around 87% of them singletons. The data stem from a study of blood T cell repertoires in COVID-19. The sequence derives from a woman in her fifties or sixties with active or convalescent COVID-19. The sequenced material came from peripheral blood. The chain employs TRBV5-1 and TRBJ2-7; perhaps TRBD1 as D (6 bases). The CDR3 DNA sequence: TGCGCCAGCAGTTTACAGGGAGACGAGCAGTACTTC. Translated: CASSLQGDEQYF.